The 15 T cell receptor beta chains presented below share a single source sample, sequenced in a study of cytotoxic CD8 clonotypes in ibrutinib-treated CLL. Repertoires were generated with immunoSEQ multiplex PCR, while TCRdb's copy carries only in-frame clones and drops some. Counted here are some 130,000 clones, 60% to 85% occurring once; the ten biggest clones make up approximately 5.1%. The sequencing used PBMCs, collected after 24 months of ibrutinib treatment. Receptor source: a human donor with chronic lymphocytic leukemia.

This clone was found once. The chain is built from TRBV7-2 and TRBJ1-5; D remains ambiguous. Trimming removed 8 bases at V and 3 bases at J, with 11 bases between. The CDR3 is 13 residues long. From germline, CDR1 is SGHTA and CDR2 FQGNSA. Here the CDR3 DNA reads TGTGCCAGCGGTCGGGCAGTCAATCAGCCCCAGCATTTT. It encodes CASGRAVNQPQHF. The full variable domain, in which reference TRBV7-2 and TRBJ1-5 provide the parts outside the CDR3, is GAGVSQSPSNKVTEKGKDVELRCDPISGHTALYWYRQSLGQGLEFLIYFQGNSAPDKSGLPSDRFSAERTGGSVSTLTIQRTQQEDSAVYLCASGRAVNQPQHFGDGTRLSIL.

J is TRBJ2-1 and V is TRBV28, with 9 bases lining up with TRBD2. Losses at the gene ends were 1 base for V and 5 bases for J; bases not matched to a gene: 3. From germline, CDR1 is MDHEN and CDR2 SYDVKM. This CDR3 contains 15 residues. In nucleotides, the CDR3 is TGTGCCAGCAGTTTATTGCGGGAGGGAAACAATGAGCAGTTCTTC. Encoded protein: CASSLLREGNNEQFF. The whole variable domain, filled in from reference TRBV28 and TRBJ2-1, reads DVKVTQSSRYLVKRTGEKVFLECVQDMDHENMFWYRQDPGLGLRLIYFSYDVKMKEKGDIPEGYSVSREKKERFSLILESASTNQTSMYLCASSLLREGNNEQFFGPGTRLTVL.

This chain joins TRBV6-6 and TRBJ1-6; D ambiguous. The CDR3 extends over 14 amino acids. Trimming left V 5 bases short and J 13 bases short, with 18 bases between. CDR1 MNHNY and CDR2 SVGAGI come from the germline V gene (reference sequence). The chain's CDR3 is CASSPGRPESPLHF. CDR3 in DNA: TGTGCCAGCAGTCCTGGACGGCCGGAAAGTCCCCTCCACTTT.

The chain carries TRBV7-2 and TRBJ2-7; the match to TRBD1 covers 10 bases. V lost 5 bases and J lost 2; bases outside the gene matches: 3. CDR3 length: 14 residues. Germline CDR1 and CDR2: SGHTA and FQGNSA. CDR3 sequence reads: CASSPGTGAYEQYF. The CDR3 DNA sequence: TGTGCCAGCAGCCCCGGGACAGGGGCCTACGAGCAGTACTTC.

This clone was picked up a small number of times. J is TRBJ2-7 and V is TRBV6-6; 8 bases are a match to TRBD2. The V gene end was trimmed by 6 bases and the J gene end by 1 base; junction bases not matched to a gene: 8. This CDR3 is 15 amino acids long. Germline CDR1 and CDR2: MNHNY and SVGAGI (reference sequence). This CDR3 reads CASRPGVAGSYEQYF. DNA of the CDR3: TGTGCCAGCAGGCCCGGGGTAGCGGGGTCCTACGAGCAGTACTTC.

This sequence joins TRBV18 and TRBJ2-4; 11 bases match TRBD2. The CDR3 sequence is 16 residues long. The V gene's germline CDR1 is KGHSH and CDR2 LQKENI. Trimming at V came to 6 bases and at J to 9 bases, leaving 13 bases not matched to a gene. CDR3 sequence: CASSHTSGRGSGIQYF. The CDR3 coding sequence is TGTGCCAGCTCCCACACTAGCGGGAGAGGTTCTGGCATTCAGTACTTC.

In DNA form, the CDR3 reads TGTGCCAGCAGTGATGGCTTGGGGGGCACAGATACGCAGTATTTT. Its protein is CASSDGLGGTDTQYF. V usage is TRBV25-1 and J usage is TRBJ2-3, with D perhaps given as TRBD1 or TRBD2 (5 bases each). V shed 3 bases and J shed 1 base, with 11 bases lying between them. Germline V lookup: CDR1 MGHDK, CDR2 SYGVNS. CDR3 size: 15 residues.

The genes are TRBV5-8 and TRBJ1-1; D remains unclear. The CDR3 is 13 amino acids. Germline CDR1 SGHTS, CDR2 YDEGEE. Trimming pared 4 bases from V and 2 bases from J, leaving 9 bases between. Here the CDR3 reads CASSRRPNTEAFF. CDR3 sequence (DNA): TGTGCCAGCAGCCGCCGGCCCAACACTGAAGCTTTCTTT.

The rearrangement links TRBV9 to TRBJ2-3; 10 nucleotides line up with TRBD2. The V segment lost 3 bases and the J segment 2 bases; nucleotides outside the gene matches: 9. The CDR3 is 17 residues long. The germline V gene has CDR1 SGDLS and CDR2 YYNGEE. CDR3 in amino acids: CASSATSTSGYTDTQYF. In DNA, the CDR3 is TGTGCCAGCAGCGCCACCTCGACTAGCGGGTACACAGATACGCAGTATTTT. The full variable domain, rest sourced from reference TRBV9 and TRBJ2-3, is DSGVTQTPKHLITATGQRVTLRCSPRSGDLSVYWYQQSLDQGLQFLIQYYNGEERAKGNILERFSAQQFPDLHSELNLSSLELGDSALYFCASSATSTSGYTDTQYFGPGTRLTVL.

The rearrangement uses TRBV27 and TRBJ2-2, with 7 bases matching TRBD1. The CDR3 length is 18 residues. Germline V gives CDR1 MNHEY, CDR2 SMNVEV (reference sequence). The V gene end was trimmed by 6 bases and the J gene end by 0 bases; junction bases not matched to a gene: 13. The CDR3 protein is CASSKPGTAHTNTGELFF. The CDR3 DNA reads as TGTGCCAGCAGCAAGCCCGGGACAGCCCACACGAACACCGGGGAGCTGTTTTTT.

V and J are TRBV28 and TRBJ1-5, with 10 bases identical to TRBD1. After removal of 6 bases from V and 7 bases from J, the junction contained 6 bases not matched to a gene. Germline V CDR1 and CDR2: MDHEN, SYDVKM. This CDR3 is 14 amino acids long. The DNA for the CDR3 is TGTGCCAGCAGGCAGGGACAGGGGCGGCAGCCCCAGCATTTT. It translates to CASRQGQGRQPQHF.

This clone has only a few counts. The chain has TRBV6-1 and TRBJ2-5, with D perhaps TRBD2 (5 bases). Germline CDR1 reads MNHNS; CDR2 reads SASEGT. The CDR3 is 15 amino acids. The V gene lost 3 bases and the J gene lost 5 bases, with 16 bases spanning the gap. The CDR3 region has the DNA TGTGCCAGCAGTGACGGTCCGGGGTTTTGGGAGACCCAGTACTTC. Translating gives CASSDGPGFWETQYF.

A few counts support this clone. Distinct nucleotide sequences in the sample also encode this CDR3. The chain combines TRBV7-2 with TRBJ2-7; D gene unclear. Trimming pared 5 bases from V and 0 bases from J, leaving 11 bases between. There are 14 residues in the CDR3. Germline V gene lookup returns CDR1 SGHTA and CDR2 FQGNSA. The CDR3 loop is CASSPRQASYEQYF. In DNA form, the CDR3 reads TGTGCCAGCAGCCCCCGTCAGGCCTCCTACGAGCAGTACTTC.

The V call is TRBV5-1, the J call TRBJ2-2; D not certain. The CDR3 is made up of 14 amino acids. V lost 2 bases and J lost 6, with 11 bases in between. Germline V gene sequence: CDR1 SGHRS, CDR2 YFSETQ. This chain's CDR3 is CASSLGSIAGELFF. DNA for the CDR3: TGCGCCAGCAGCTTAGGTAGCATAGCCGGGGAGCTGTTTTTT. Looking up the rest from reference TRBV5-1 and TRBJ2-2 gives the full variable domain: KAGVTQTPRYLIKTRGQQVTLSCSPISGHRSVSWYQQTPGQGLQFLFEYFSETQRNKGNFPGRFSGRQFSNSRSEMNVSTLELGDSALYLCASSLGSIAGELFFGEGSRLTVL.

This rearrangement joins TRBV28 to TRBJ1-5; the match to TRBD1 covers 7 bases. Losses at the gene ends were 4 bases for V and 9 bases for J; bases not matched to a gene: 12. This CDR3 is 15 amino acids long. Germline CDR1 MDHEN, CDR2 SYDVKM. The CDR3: CASSSYDRADRPQHF. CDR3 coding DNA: TGTGCCAGCAGTTCCTACGACAGGGCCGACCGGCCCCAGCATTTT.